Below, 3 T cell receptor beta chains from the same sample are listed, as sequenced in a study of T cell responses to AZD1222 COVID-19 vaccine. Data came from immunoSEQ multiplex PCR; TCRdb stores just in-frame clones and leaves some out. Seen here are some 97,000 clones, approximately 91% observed once, and the top ten hold approximately 15%. This sample comprised peripheral blood, obtained on day 0 of AZD1222 vaccination. The receptors originated from an adult in good health.

This chain connects TRBV5-1 to TRBJ2-1; 11 positions agree with TRBD2. CDR3 length: 15 amino acids. J lost 7 bases, V lost 2 bases, and 5 bases had no gene match. Germline V gene sequence: CDR1 SGHRS, CDR2 YFSETQ. This chain's CDR3 is CASSFESSGGNEQFF. CDR3 coding DNA: TGCGCCAGCAGCTTCGAGTCTAGCGGGGGGAATGAGCAGTTCTTC.

The gene calls are TRBV25-1 and TRBJ2-1, with D hard to call. Trimming left V 4 bases short and J 15 bases short, with 19 bases between. From germline, CDR1 is MGHDK and CDR2 SYGVNS. This CDR3 has 13 residues. The CDR3 region is CASSVPGLFRRFF. Written as DNA, the CDR3 is TGTGCCAGCAGTGTCCCGGGTCTATTTCGCCGGTTCTTC.

This clone occurred once. The J gene is TRBJ1-3, the V gene TRBV27, with TRBD1 matching over 7 bases. After removal of 4 bases from V and 2 bases from J, the junction contained 5 bases not matched to a gene. CDR3 length: 15 amino acids. Germline lookup yields CDR1 MNHEY and CDR2 SMNVEV (reference sequence). Written as DNA, the CDR3 is TGTGCCAGCAGTTCCCTTACAGGGGCTGGAAACACCATATATTTT. It encodes CASSSLTGAGNTIYF.